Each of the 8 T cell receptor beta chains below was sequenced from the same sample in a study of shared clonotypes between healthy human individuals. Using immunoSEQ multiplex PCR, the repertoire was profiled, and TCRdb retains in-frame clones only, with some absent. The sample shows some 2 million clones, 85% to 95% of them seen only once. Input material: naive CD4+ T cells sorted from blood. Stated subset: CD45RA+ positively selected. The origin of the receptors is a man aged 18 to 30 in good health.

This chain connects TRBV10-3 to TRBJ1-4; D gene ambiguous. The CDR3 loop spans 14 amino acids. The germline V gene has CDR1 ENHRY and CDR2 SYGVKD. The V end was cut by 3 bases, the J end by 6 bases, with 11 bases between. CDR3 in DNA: TGTGCCATCAGTGACGGTGGGTCGGATGAAAAACTGTTTTTT. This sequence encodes CAISDGGSDEKLFF.

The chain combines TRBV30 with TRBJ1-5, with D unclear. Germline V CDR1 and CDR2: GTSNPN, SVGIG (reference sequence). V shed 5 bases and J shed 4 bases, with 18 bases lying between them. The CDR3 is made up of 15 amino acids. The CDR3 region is CAWAPSGRSNQPQHF. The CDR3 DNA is TGTGCCTGGGCCCCCTCCGGACGGTCTAATCAGCCCCAGCATTTT.

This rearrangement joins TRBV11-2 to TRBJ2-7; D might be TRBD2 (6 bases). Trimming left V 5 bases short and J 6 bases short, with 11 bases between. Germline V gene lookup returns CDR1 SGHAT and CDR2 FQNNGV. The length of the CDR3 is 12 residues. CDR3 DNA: TGTGCCAGCAGCCCGGGACTCAGCGAGCAGTACTTC. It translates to CASSPGLSEQYF.

The CDR3 DNA follows: TGCGCCAGCAGCTTTGAGGGGCCTGGTGAAGCTTTCTTT. Translating it yields CASSFEGPGEAFF. The rearrangement joins TRBV5-1 to TRBJ1-1, with a weak D call TRBD1 (5 bases). The V and J ends lost 2 bases and 7 bases respectively, with 12 bases between them. Germline V gene lookup returns CDR1 SGHRS and CDR2 YFSETQ. The CDR3 runs 13 residues.

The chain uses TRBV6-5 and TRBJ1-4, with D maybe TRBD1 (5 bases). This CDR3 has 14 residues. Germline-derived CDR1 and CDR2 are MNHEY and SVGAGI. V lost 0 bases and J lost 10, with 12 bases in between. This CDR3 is CASSYSRVGGKLFF. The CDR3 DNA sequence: TGTGCCAGCAGTTACTCCAGGGTTGGTGGAAAACTGTTTTTT.

The CDR3 DNA sequence: TGTGCCAGCAGCTTAGGTCCAGCCGCCTACGAGCAGTACTTC. Translation: CASSLGPAAYEQYF. The rearrangement uses TRBV7-2 and TRBJ2-7; D is ambiguous. This CDR3 has 14 residues. V lost 1 base and J 2 bases, leaving 9 bases between the germline ends. Germline values: CDR1 SGHTA, CDR2 FQGNSA.

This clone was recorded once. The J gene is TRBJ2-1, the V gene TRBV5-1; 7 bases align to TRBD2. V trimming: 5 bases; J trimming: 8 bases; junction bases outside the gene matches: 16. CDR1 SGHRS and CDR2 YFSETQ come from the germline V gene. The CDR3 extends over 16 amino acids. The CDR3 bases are TGCGCCAGCAGTTCCGACTCGGGACTATGGAGCGATGAGCAGTTCTTC. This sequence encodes CASSSDSGLWSDEQFF.

The CDR3 loop reads CASSLYGGDGQPQHF. The DNA of the CDR3 is TGTGCCAGCAGCTTATACGGGGGTGACGGTCAGCCCCAGCATTTT. This rearrangement joins TRBV11-2 to TRBJ1-5; tentative D call: TRBD1 (5 bases). V was cut by 2 bases and J by 6 bases, with 14 bases left in between. The germline gives CDR1 SGHAT, CDR2 FQNNGV. The CDR3 contains 15 residues.